This T cell receptor (beta chain) was sequenced for a study of T cell responses to AZD1222 COVID-19 vaccine. V shed 1 base and J shed 1 base, with 8 bases lying between them. The germline CDR1 and CDR2 sequences are SGHRS and YFSETQ. This CDR3 region has 14 residues. This clone appeared a single time. Clones were read by immunoSEQ multiplex PCR, and TCRdb kept only the in-frame ones, dropping some. Of over 95,000 clones detected, approximately 91% appear once; the ten largest clones hold approximately 4.9%. The source of this sequence is an adult in good health. The V and J genes are TRBV5-1 and TRBJ1-1; no clear D gene. Sequencing was performed on peripheral blood, taken on day 0 of AZD1222 vaccination. CDR3 DNA: TGCGCCAGCAGCTTGTCGGTAGAGAACACTGAAGCTTTCTTT. The encoded protein is CASSLSVENTEAFF.